This T cell receptor beta chain was captured by sequencing in a study of T cells in localized non-small cell lung cancer. Comments on this clone: Its target is unknown.

General study points: Clonality peaked in uninvolved adjacent lung rather than tumor. Multi-region tumor sequencing was not done, so intratumor heterogeneity could not be excluded. Elevated circulating T cell density in blood was associated with longer overall survival.

The assay was immunoSEQ multiplex PCR, and TCRdb's table has in-frame clones only and misses some. The sample has around 30,000 clones, about 80% seen once; the top ten hold 15% to 20%. Germline V CDR1 and CDR2: LNHDA, SQIVND (reference sequence). Trimming cost V 10 bases and J 4 bases, with 13 bases left between them. The CDR3 totals 12 residues. V is TRBV19 and J is TRBJ1-2, with a weak D call TRBD1 (5 bases). The sequence derives from a male donor at least 60 years old with stage III squamous cell lung carcinoma. Material: peripheral blood, obtained before any cancer treatment. Here the CDR3 DNA reads TGTGCCATAGACGACAGACCCTATGGCTACACCTTC. It yields the protein CAIDDRPYGYTF.